These 23 T cell receptor beta chains were sequenced from one sample in a study of cytomegalovirus exposure and HLA in healthy donors. PCR primers comprised 60 Vbeta and 13 Jbeta primers. TCRdb's copy holds only in-frame clones and misses some; the assay was immunoSEQ multiplex PCR. This sample has nearly 200,000 clones; about 87% occur once, and the top ten carry 1.3%. The source material was PBMCs. Receptors were obtained from a man younger than 45 in good health and CMV-seronegative.

J is TRBJ2-1 and V is TRBV28; possible D gene TRBD2, 7 bases. Germline CDR1 MDHEN, CDR2 SYDVKM. The CDR3 contains 14 residues. The V end lost 1 base, the J end lost 7 bases, and 11 bases lay between the germline ends. The CDR3, as DNA: TGTGCCAGCAGTTTATTGGGGGGGCTGAATGAGCAGTTCTTC. Its protein is CASSLLGGLNEQFF.

The chain carries TRBV5-1 and TRBJ2-2, with TRBD1 matching 8 bases. Germline V gene sequence: CDR1 SGHRS, CDR2 YFSETQ. This CDR3 is 20 amino acids long. V lost 0 bases and J lost 6; bases outside the gene matches: 19. The CDR3 reads CASSLGRLGQGYSQAGELFF. The CDR3 DNA reads as TGCGCCAGCAGCTTGGGCCGTCTCGGACAGGGATATTCCCAGGCCGGGGAGCTGTTTTTT.

The chain combines TRBV28 with TRBJ2-7, with D perhaps matching TRBD1 (5 bases). There are 12 residues in the CDR3. The germline V gene has CDR1 MDHEN and CDR2 SYDVKM. Trimming pared 8 bases from V and 3 bases from J, leaving 11 bases between. The CDR3 loop is CASGAGFYEQYF. In DNA form, the CDR3 reads TGTGCCAGCGGGGCTGGGTTCTACGAGCAGTACTTC.

V usage is TRBV18 and J usage is TRBJ2-1; 9 bases map to TRBD1. V shed 3 bases and J 5 bases; nucleotides not matched to a gene: 2. The CDR3 length is 14 residues. Germline assignment: CDR1 KGHSH and CDR2 LQKENI. The CDR3 DNA follows: TGTGCCAGCTCACCCCGGGACAGGGACAATGAGCAGTTCTTC. It encodes CASSPRDRDNEQFF.

The V call is TRBV25-1, the J call TRBJ1-6; D is perhaps TRBD1 (6 bases). Germline-derived CDR1 and CDR2 are MGHDK and SYGVNS. V was clipped by 7 bases and J by 4 bases, with 17 bases between them. This CDR3 has 16 amino acids. The CDR3 DNA reads TGTGCCAGCAACCTTGGGGGGGGCACGTATAATTCACCCCTCCACTTT. Amino acids: CASNLGGGTYNSPLHF.

The chain couples TRBV2 to TRBJ1-4; D call uncertain. Germline loops: CDR1 SNHLY, CDR2 FYNNEI. V lost 3 bases and J lost 3, with 8 bases in between. This CDR3 comprises 14 residues. CDR3 loop: CASSDRGSNEKLFF. The CDR3 nucleotides read TGTGCCAGCAGTGACCGCGGCTCTAATGAAAAACTGTTTTTT.

The chain couples TRBV5-1 to TRBJ2-7, with a weak D call TRBD2 (5 bases). The CDR3 extends over 13 amino acids. CDR1 and CDR2 (germline): SGHRS, YFSETQ. Trimming left V 4 bases short and J 7 bases short, with 15 bases between. DNA for the CDR3: TGCGCCAGCAGCAGCCCCGAGGGTAATGAGCAGTACTTC. Its translation is CASSSPEGNEQYF. The full variable domain, in which reference TRBV5-1 and TRBJ2-7 provide the parts outside the CDR3, is KAGVTQTPRYLIKTRGQQVTLSCSPISGHRSVSWYQQTPGQGLQFLFEYFSETQRNKGNFPGRFSGRQFSNSRSEMNVSTLELGDSALYLCASSSPEGNEQYFGPGTRLTVT.

This clone was detected only once. V is TRBV6-5 and J is TRBJ1-6; 8 bases line up with TRBD1. With 4 bases clipped from V and 9 bases from J, the junction kept 5 bases outside the gene matches. The CDR3 has 14 residues. Germline CDR1 reads MNHEY; CDR2 reads SVGAGI. The CDR3 nucleotides read TGTGCCAGCAGTTCTCAGGGGGCAGGTTCACCCCTCCACTTT. Protein sequence: CASSSQGAGSPLHF.

The table lists this clone with a count of one. This chain links TRBV4-1 with TRBJ2-5; TRBD2 matches at 10 bases. The CDR3 runs 14 residues. Germline values: CDR1 MGHRA, CDR2 YSYEKL. V was clipped by 2 bases and J by 3 bases; unmatched bases: 0. The CDR3 region has the DNA TGCGCCAGCAGCCAAACTAGCGGGGAAGAGACCCAGTACTTC. This gives the protein CASSQTSGEETQYF.

CDR3 residues: CASRFAQGQANTEAFF. CDR3 bases: TGTGCAAGTCGCTTCGCCCAGGGACAGGCGAACACTGAAGCTTTCTTT. The gene calls are TRBV12-2 and TRBJ1-1; the listed D gene, TRBD1, was not tested against the DNA. TRBV12-2 constitutes a pseudogene. This CDR3 has 16 residues.

The gene calls are TRBV5-4 and TRBJ2-7; maybe TRBD2 (5 bases). The CDR3 consists of 15 residues. V was shortened by 4 bases and J by 7 bases, with 21 bases between the two germline ends. Germline-derived CDR1 and CDR2 are SGHNT and YYREEE (reference sequence). For the CDR3, the DNA is TGTGCCAGCAGCCCGGCGGCGGGCCACTCGATGGAGCAGTACTTC. Its protein is CASSPAAGHSMEQYF.

The chain carries TRBV7-6 and TRBJ1-1, with 8 bases aligning to TRBD1. The CDR3 contains 17 residues. CDR1 SGHVS and CDR2 FNYEAQ come from the germline V gene. V gave up 5 bases and J gave up 4 bases; unmatched junction bases: 15. For the CDR3, the DNA is TGTGCCAGCAGCACACGACAGGGGCCTCGTAAGTCCACTGAAGCTTTCTTT. Protein: CASSTRQGPRKSTEAFF.

The rearrangement joins TRBV4-1 to TRBJ2-7, with 8 bases identical to TRBD1. Germline CDR1 is MGHRA and CDR2 is YSYEKL. The V gene end was trimmed by 4 bases and the J gene end by 3 bases; junction bases not matched to a gene: 5. CDR3 size: 14 residues. The CDR3 nucleotides read TGCGCCAGCAGCCTTAGGACAGGGAGCTACGAGCAGTACTTC. This gives the protein CASSLRTGSYEQYF.

The chain links TRBV7-2 to TRBJ2-7; 8 bases align to TRBD1. V shed 1 base, J shed 3 bases, and the junction held 17 bases outside the gene matches. Germline lookup yields CDR1 SGHTA and CDR2 FQGNSA. The CDR3 extends over 19 amino acids. The CDR3 here is CASSLVRGTGQRPGYEQYF. In DNA form, the CDR3 reads TGTGCCAGCAGCTTAGTAAGGGGGACAGGCCAGAGGCCGGGCTACGAGCAGTACTTC.

The chain has TRBV7-2 and TRBJ2-7, with 8 positions matching TRBD1. Germline V gene sequence: CDR1 SGHTA, CDR2 FQGNSA. The CDR3 loop spans 15 amino acids. Trimming removed 4 bases from V and 5 bases from J; junction bases left unmatched: 10. The DNA of the CDR3 is TGTGCCAGCAGCTCCTCGGGACAGGCTTATAACGAGCAGTACTTC. This encodes CASSSSGQAYNEQYF.

The chain is built from TRBV9 and TRBJ1-1; maybe TRBD1 (5 bases). The CDR3 is made up of 14 amino acids. Per germline, CDR1 SGDLS and CDR2 YYNGEE. Between the trimmed V and J ends, which lost 2 bases and 0 bases, there was a span of 8 bases. DNA for the CDR3: TGTGCCAGCAGCGTCGGACACCTGAACACTGAAGCTTTCTTT. Its translation: CASSVGHLNTEAFF.

The V and J genes are TRBV15 and TRBJ2-4; the match to TRBD1 covers 8 bases. J gave up 8 bases and V 4 bases, and 1 base lay outside the gene matches. The CDR3 loop spans 12 amino acids. Germline V lookup: CDR1 LNHNV, CDR2 YYDKDF (reference sequence). The CDR3 spells CATSNRGDIQYF. The CDR3 region has the DNA TGTGCCACCAGCAACAGGGGGGACATTCAGTACTTC.

The chain links TRBV28 to TRBJ1-1; possible D gene TRBD1, 5 bases. The CDR3 runs to 16 residues. Trimming shortened V by 4 bases and J by 4 bases, and 19 bases separated the two germline ends. Germline CDR1 is MDHEN and CDR2 is SYDVKM. CDR3 residues: CASSSNRYGGSTEAFF. The CDR3 DNA reads TGTGCCAGCAGTTCAAACAGGTATGGGGGGAGCACTGAAGCTTTCTTT.

There are a few counts of this clone. This chain links TRBV7-9 with TRBJ1-2; TRBD1 aligns across 11 bases. Germline V gene data show CDR1 as SEHNR and CDR2 as FQNEAQ (reference sequence). The V and J ends lost 6 bases and 8 bases, in that order; junction bases with no gene match: 11. The CDR3 extends over 15 amino acids. The CDR3 DNA follows: TGTGCCAGCAGGCCTAATTTGGGGACAGGGGGAGGCTACACCTTC. Its translation is CASRPNLGTGGGYTF.

The V gene is TRBV5-1, the J gene TRBJ2-2, with a tentative D call TRBD2 (5 bases). The CDR3 covers 14 residues. The germline gives CDR1 SGHRS, CDR2 YFSETQ. Trimming cost V 0 bases and J 5 bases, with 8 bases left between them. The CDR3 region is CASSLGRETGELFF. CDR3 in DNA: TGCGCCAGCAGCTTGGGTCGGGAAACCGGGGAGCTGTTTTTT.

The CDR3 sequence: CASSPRDNTNEKLFF. CDR3 DNA: TGTGCCAGCAGTCCCCGGGACAACACTAATGAAAAACTGTTTTTT. J is TRBJ1-4 and V is TRBV2, with TRBD1 as a possible D gene (6 bases). Trimming shortened V by 5 bases and J by 2 bases, and 12 bases separated the two germline ends. Germline V gene lookup returns CDR1 SNHLY and CDR2 FYNNEI. This CDR3 contains 15 residues.

The CDR3 DNA is TGTGCCAGCATCAGGGGGCTCAATTCACCCCTCCACTTT. Its protein is CASIRGLNSPLHF. This chain uses TRBV7-2 with TRBJ1-6; the match to TRBD1 covers 8 bases. With V trimmed by 7 bases and J by 7 bases, 3 bases remained unmatched. This CDR3 region has 13 residues. Germline CDR1 reads SGHTA; CDR2 reads FQGNSA.

The chain uses TRBV6-4 and TRBJ2-1; 11 positions agree with TRBD2. This CDR3 is 15 amino acids long. In germline, CDR1 is MRHNA, CDR2 SNTAGT. The trim removed 9 bases at V and 2 bases at J, leaving 6 bases unmatched. CDR3 sequence: CASSTSGGTYNEQFF. The CDR3 nucleotides are TGTGCCAGTTCAACTAGCGGGGGAACCTACAATGAGCAGTTCTTC.